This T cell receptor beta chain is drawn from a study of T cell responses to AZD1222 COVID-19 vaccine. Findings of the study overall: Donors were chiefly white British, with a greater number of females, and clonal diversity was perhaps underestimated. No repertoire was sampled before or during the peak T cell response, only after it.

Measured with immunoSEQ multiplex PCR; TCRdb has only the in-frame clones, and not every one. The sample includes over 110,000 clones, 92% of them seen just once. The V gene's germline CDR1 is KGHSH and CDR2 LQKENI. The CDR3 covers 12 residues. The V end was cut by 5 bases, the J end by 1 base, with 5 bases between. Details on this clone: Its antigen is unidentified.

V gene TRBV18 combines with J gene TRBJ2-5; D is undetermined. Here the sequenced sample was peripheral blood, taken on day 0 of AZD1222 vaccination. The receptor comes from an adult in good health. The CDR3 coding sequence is TGTGCCAGCTCATCACTCCAAGAGACCCAGTACTTC. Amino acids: CASSSLQETQYF.